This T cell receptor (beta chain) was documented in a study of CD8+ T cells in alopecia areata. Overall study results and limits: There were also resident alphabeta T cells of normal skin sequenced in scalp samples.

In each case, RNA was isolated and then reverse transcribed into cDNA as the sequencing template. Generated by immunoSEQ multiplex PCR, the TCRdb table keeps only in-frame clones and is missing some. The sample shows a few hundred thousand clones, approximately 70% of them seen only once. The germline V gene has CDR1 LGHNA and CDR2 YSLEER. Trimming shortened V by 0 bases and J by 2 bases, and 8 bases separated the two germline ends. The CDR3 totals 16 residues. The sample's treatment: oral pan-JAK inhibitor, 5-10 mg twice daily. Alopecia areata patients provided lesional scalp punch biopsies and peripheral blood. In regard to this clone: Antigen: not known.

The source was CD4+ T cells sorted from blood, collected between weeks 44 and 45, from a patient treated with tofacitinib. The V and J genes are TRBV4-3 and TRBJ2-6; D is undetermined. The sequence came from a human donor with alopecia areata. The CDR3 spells CASSQEWAAGANVLTF. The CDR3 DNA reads TGCGCCAGCAGCCAAGAGTGGGCTGCTGGGGCCAACGTCCTGACTTTC.